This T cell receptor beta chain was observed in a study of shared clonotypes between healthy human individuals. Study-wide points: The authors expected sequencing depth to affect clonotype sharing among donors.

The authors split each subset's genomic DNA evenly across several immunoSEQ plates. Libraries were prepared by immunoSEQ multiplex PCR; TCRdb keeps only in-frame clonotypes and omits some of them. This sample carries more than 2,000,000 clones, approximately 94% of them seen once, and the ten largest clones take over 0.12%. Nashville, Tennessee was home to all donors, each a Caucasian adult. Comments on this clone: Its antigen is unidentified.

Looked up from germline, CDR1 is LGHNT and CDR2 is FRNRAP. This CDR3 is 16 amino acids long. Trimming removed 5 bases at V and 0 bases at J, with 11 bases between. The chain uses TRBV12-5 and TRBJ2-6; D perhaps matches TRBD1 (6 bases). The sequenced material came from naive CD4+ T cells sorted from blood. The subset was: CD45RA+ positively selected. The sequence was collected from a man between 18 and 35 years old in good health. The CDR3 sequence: CASGPNRVSGANVLTF. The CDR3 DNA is TGTGCTAGTGGTCCCAACAGGGTCTCTGGGGCCAACGTCCTGACTTTC. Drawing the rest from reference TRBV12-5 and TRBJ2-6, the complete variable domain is DARVTQTPRHKVTEMGQEVTMRCQPILGHNTVFWYRQTMMQGLELLAYFRNRAPLDDSGMPKDRFSAEMPDATLATLKIQPSEPRDSAVYFCASGPNRVSGANVLTFGAGSRLTVL.